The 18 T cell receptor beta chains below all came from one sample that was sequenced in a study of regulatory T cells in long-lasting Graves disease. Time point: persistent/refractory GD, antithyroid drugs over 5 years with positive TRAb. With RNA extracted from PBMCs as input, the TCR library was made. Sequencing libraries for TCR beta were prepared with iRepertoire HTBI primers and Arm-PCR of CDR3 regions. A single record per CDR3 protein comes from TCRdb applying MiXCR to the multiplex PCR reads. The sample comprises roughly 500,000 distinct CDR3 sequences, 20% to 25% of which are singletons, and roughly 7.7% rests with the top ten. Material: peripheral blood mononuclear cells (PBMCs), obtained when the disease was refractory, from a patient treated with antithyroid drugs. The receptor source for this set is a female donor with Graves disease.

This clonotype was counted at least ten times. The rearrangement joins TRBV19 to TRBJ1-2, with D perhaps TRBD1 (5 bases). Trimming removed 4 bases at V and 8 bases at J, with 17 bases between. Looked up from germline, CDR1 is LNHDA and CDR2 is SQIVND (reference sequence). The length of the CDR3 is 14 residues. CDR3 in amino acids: CASSTPVAGRGYTF. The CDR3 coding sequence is TGTGCCAGTAGTACCCCAGTCGCAGGGAGAGGCTACACCTTC.

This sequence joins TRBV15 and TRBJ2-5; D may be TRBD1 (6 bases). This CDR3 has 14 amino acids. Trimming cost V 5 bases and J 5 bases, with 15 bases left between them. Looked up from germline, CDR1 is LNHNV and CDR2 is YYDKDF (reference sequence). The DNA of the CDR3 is TGTGCCACCAGCGACAGGCGCCGCGAGGAGACCCAGTACTTC. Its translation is CATSDRRREETQYF.

CDR3 nucleotide sequence: TGTGCCAGCAGTAAGGGTAGCGGGAACACCGGGGAGCTGTTTTTT. This gives the protein CASSKGSGNTGELFF. The gene calls are TRBV6-1 and TRBJ2-2, with D possibly being TRBD2 (6 bases). This CDR3 has 15 amino acids. V lost 5 bases to trimming and J lost 1 base, with 11 bases between them. Germline V gives CDR1 MNHNS, CDR2 SASEGT.

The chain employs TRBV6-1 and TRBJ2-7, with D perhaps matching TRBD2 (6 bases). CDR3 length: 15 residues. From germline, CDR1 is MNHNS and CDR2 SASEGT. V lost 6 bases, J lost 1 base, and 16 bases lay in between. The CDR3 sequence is CASSGGKAGSYEQYF. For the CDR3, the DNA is TGTGCCAGCAGCGGAGGGAAGGCAGGGTCCTACGAGCAGTACTTC.

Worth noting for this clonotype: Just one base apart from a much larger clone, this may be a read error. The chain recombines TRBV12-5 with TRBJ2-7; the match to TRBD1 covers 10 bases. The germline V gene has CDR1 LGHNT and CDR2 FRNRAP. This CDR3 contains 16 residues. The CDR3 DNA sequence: TGTGCTAGTGGTTTGGTACTGGGACAGGGGTCCTACGAGCGGTACTTC. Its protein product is CASGLVLGQGSYERYF.

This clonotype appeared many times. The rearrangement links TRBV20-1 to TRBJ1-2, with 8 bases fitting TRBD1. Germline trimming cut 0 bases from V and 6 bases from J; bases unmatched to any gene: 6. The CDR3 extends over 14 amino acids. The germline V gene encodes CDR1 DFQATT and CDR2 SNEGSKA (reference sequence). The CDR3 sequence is CSARDTDRGHGYTF. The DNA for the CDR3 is TGCAGTGCTAGAGATACAGACAGGGGCCATGGCTACACCTTC.

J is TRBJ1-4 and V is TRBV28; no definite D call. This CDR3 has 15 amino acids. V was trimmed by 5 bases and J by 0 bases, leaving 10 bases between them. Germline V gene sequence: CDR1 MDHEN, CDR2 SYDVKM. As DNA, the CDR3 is TGTGCCAGCAGTCCGCACGGGGCAACTAATGAAAAACTGTTTTTT. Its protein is CASSPHGATNEKLFF.

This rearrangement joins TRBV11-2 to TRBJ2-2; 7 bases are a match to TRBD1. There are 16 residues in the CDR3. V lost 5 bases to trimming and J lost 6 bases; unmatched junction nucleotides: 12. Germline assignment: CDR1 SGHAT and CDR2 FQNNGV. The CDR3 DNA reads TGTGCCAGCAGCCCCTTGACAGGGAAGGGCTCCGGGGAGCTGTTTTTT. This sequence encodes CASSPLTGKGSGELFF.

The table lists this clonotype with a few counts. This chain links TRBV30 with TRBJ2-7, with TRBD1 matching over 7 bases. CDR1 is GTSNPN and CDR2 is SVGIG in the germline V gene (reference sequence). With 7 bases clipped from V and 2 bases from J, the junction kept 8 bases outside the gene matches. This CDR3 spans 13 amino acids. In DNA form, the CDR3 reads TGTGCCTACGAACAGGGACAGACCTACGAGCAGTACTTC. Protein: CAYEQGQTYEQYF.

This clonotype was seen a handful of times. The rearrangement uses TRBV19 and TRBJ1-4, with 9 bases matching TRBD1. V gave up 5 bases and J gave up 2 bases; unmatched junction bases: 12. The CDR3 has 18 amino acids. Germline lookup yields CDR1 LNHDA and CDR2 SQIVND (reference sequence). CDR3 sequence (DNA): TGTGCCAGTAGTCCCCGGACAGGGGTATTAGTGACTAATGAAAAACTGTTTTTT. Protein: CASSPRTGVLVTNEKLFF.

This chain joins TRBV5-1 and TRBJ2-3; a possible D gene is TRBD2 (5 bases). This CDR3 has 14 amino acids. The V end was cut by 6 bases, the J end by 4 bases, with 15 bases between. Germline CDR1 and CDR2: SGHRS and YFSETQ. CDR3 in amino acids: CASTRGSNPDTQYF. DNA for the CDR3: TGCGCCAGCACAAGAGGGAGTAACCCAGATACGCAGTATTTT.

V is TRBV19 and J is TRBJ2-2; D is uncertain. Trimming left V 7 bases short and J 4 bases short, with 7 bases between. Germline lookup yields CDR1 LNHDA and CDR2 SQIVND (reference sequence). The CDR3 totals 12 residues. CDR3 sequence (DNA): TGTGCCAGTATGCCCGTCACCGGGGAGCTGTTTTTT. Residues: CASMPVTGELFF.

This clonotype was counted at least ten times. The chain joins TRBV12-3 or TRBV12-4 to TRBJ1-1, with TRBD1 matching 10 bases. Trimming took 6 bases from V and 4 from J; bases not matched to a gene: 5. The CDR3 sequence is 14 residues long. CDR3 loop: CASSSRTGGTEAFF. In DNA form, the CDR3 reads TGTGCCAGCAGCTCCCGGACAGGGGGCACTGAAGCTTTCTTT.

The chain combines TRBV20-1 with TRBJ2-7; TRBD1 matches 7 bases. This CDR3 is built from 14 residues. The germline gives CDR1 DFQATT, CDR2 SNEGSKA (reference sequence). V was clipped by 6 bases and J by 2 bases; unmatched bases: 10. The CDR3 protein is CSAGRQGLAYEQYF. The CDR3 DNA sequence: TGCAGTGCAGGAAGACAGGGTTTGGCCTACGAGCAGTACTTC.

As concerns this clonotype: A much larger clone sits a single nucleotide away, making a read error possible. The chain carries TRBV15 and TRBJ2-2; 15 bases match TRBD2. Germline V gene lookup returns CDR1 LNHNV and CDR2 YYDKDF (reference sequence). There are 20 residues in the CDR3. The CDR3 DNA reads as TGTGCCACCCAACCATCTTACGGGACTAGCGGGAGGCGGGACACCGGGGAGCTGTCTTTT. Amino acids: CATQPSYGTSGRRDTGELSF.

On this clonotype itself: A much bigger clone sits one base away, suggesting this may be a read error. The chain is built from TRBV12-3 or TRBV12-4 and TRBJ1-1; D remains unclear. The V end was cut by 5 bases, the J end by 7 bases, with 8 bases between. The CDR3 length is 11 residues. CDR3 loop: CASSPTHEAFF. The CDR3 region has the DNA TGTGCCAGCAGTCCTACCCATGAAGCTTTCTTT.

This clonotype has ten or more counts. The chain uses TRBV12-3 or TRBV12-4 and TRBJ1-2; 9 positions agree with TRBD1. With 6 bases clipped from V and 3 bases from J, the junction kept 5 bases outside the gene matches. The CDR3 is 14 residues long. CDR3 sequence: CASSLGQGHYGYTF. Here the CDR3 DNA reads TGTGCCAGCAGCCTCGGACAGGGGCACTATGGCTACACCTTC.

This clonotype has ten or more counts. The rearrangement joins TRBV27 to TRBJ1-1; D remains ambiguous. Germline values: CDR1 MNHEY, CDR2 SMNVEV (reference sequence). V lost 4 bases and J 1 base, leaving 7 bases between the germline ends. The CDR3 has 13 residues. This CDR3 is CASSYRENTEAFF. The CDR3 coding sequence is TGTGCCAGCAGTTACCGCGAGAACACTGAAGCTTTCTTT.